This T cell receptor beta chain was sequenced during a study of blood T cell repertoires in COVID-19 (dated by TCRdb to 2018 to 2021). The study in broad terms: The collaborator samples originated in the United States, Italy and Spain and spanned the acute and convalescent phases of COVID-19. The material from the prospective study consisted of cDNA or gDNA derived from T cells, B-cell-depleted T cells, or PBMCs. Subjects who had been exposed to COVID-19, were actively infected with it, or had recovered from it provided the deeply sampled blood TCRbeta repertoires that made up the dataset. The repertoires were released in a freely available public database meant as a resource for research on the immune response to SARS-CoV-2. The samples were drawn from two sources: the first 160 participants of the ongoing ImmuneRACE study, and 1,200 or so subjects contributed by 6 global collaborators. Sample metadata almost always included a de-identified subject ID, COVID-19 status, age in years and sex. HLA class I and class II types, where available, came from metadata supplied by the sample provider rather than from assay-based typing.

Of note for this clone: Its antigen is still unknown. Nothing much larger sits one base from this clone, and base qualities are not available.

Each collaborating institution followed its own protocols to collect whole blood in K2EDTA tubes. For TCRbeta analysis, collaborator samples were shipped as frozen whole blood, as isolated PBMCs, or as DNA extracted from either sample type. The research as a whole found: Clinical and demographic metadata were provided uncurated, with the amount varying by source and participant.

V and J lose 6 bases and 7 bases, and a span of 12 bases separates them. CDR1 and CDR2 (MNHEY, SVGAGI) derive from the germline V gene. The CDR3 runs 13 amino acids, cysteine and phenylalanine included. This entry keeps only the CDR3 DNA: 39 bases, framed from base 1. TCRbeta CDR3 regions were amplified from genomic DNA using the immunoSEQ Assay, a bias-controlled multiplex PCR. Per the original workflow: Within the assay, amplification of reference gene primers was used to estimate how many nucleated cells each sample contained. To quantify the absolute abundance of each unique TCRbeta CDR3 rearrangement, sequence reads were collapsed and filtered. For each sample, productive Simpson clonality was calculated by taking the square root of Simpson's diversity index across productive rearrangements. TCRdb carries this immuneACCESS record with in-frame sequences only. Its versions omit some clonotypes, under half of them owing to an unresolved V gene in the studies checked, with the rest unexplained. That table furnishes V, J and clone size, whereas the DNA furnished D and trimming. The sample includes about 400,000 clones, with roughly nine tenths observed a single time. The ten largest clones take up around 1.3% of the sample.

The sequence came from a middle-aged man with acute or convalescent COVID-19. The sample comprised peripheral blood. This chain joins TRBV6-5 to TRBJ1-4, and possibly TRBD1, on 5 matching bases. The encoded CDR3 is CASSRDWSEKLFF. Here is the DNA: TGTGCCAGCAGCCGGGACTGGAGTGAAAAACTGTTTTTT.